Given below is one T cell receptor beta chain in context. This specimen belongs to a study of control samples from healthy donors and cancer patients. Using immunoSEQ multiplex PCR, the repertoire was profiled, and TCRdb retains in-frame clones only, with some absent. The sample has about 20,000 clones, around 83% seen once. CDR3 length: 15 residues. Trimming took 1 base from V and 3 from J; bases not matched to a gene: 4. Per germline, CDR1 SGHNT and CDR2 YENEEA. The V gene is TRBV11-3, the J gene TRBJ2-7, with TRBD1 identical over 9 bases. The source of this sequence is a woman between 65 and 79 years old with colorectal cancer. Material for sequencing was PBMCs. Here the CDR3 reads CASSLAGTGSYEQYF. CDR3 DNA sequence: TGTGCCAGCAGCTTAGCCGGGACAGGGAGCTACGAGCAGTACTTC.